What follows is one TCR beta chain and its context. All of the donors resided in Nashville, Tennessee, and each was a Caucasian adult. This record comes from a study of shared clonotypes between healthy human individuals. Trimming cost V 3 bases and J 0 bases, with 6 bases left between them. The CDR3 is 14 amino acids. Germline V lookup: CDR1 SGHNT, CDR2 YYREEE (reference sequence). Only in-frame clones appear in the TCRdb table, and some are missing; sequencing was by immunoSEQ multiplex PCR. Of millions of clones listed, 85% to 95% are singletons. Sequencing was done on a sample of naive CD4+ T cells sorted from blood. Subset: CD45RA+ positively selected. The receptor's source is a young man in good health. The V gene is TRBV5-4, the J gene TRBJ1-4; D is unresolved. This CDR3 reads CASSSASTNEKLFF. The CDR3 coding sequence is TGTGCCAGCAGCTCCGCCTCAACTAATGAAAAACTGTTTTTT.